Listed below are T cell receptor beta chains from one sample, sequenced in a study of regulatory T cells in long-lasting Graves disease. Each CDR3 protein is one row after TCRdb ran MiXCR on the multiplex PCR reads. The sample includes about 400,000 distinct CDR3 sequences, 15% of them seen just once. In addition, the sample was reused for a study of T cells in Graves' hyperthyroidism and ophthalmopathy.

Sample: peripheral blood mononuclear cells (PBMCs), taken at new diagnosis, from a patient treated with antithyroid drugs. The source of these receptors is a woman aged 35 to 49 with Graves disease. The CDR3 runs from the conserved cysteine through the conserved F or W. A D gene is named only where the DNA matches it firmly. Part of the rows lack a size; the others show once, few, many or a class for expanded clones.

size: -; V: TRBV20-1; D: -; J: TRBJ2-1; DNA: TGCAGTGCTAGAGATCCTGTAGGGACTGAGCAGTTCTTC; CDR3: CSARDPVGTEQFF
size: many; V: TRBV2; D: TRBD1; J: TRBJ2-7; DNA: TGTGCCAGCAGTGGGGCCAGGGGGTATTACGAGCAGTACTTC; CDR3: CASSGARGYYEQYF
size: many; V: TRBV20-1; D: -; J: TRBJ2-7; DNA: TGCAGTGCTAGAGTCCCGACAGGTAGCTACGAGCAGTACTTC; CDR3: CSARVPTGSYEQYF
size: many; V: TRBV28; D: TRBD2; J: TRBJ2-7; DNA: TGTGCCAGCAGATCTAGCGGGAGTTTCTCCTACGAGCAGTACTTC; CDR3: CASRSSGSFSYEQYF
size: -; V: TRBV20-1; D: -; J: TRBJ1-5; DNA: TGCAGTGCTAGAGATTATAGCAATCAGCCCCAGCATTTT; CDR3: CSARDYSNQPQHF
size: -; V: TRBV19; D: -; J: TRBJ1-2; DNA: TGTGCCAGTAGGTCTCAGGGAGGCAACTATGGCTACACCTTC; CDR3: CASRSQGGNYGYTF
size: many; V: TRBV5-1; D: -; J: TRBJ2-1; DNA: TGCGCCAGCAGCCCCGTAGCGGAACCCTACAATGAGCAGTTCTTC; CDR3: CASSPVAEPYNEQFF
size: few; V: TRBV6-5; D: TRBD2; J: TRBJ2-3; DNA: TGTGCCAGCAGTTATCGGGCGGGAGGCACAGATACGCAGTATTTT; CDR3: CASSYRAGGTDTQYF
size: many; V: TRBV12-3/TRBV12-4; D: -; J: TRBJ2-7; DNA: TGTGCCAGCAGTATCCGGGACATGCCCTACGAGCAGTACTTC; CDR3: CASSIRDMPYEQYF
size: -; V: TRBV30; D: -; J: TRBJ2-3; DNA: TGTGCCTGGAGTCTAGGACGTGAGCTGAAAGATACGCAGTATTTT; CDR3: CAWSLGRELKDTQYF
size: -; V: TRBV18; D: TRBD1; J: TRBJ1-3; DNA: TGTGCCAGCTCACCGGAACAGGGGGCTGGAAACACCATATATTTT; CDR3: CASSPEQGAGNTIYF
size: -; V: TRBV6-1; D: -; J: TRBJ2-7; DNA: TGTGCCAGCAGCGACGGGACTTGGGACGAGCAGTACTTC; CDR3: CASSDGTWDEQYF
size: few; V: TRBV27; D: -; J: TRBJ2-1; DNA: TGTGCCAGCAGTTTAATCCGGGAGCGCCAACCCAATGAGCAGTTCTTC; CDR3: CASSLIRERQPNEQFF
size: many; V: TRBV10-3; D: -; J: TRBJ2-5; DNA: TGTGCCACCGGGAAAGAGACCCAGTACTTC; CDR3: CATGKETQYF